The entry that follows covers one T cell receptor (beta chain) sequence. The Seattle patients joined while their infection was active and were tracked longitudinally afterward. Germline V lookup: CDR1 SGHRS, CDR2 YFSETQ. This CDR3 is 15 amino acids long. Trimming at V came to 5 bases and at J to 4 bases, leaving 8 bases not matched to a gene. The data are from a study of blood T cell repertoires in COVID-19. Study at large: The samples span acute and convalescent COVID-19 from the United States, Italy and Spain. T cells, B-cell-depleted T cells, or PBMCs supplied cDNA or gDNA.

In the authors' methods: Amplifying reference gene primers gave estimates of nucleated cell counts. Repertoires were generated with immunoSEQ multiplex PCR, while TCRdb's copy carries only in-frame clones and drops some. From that table come the V and J calls and clone size; the DNA was used to work out D and trimming. The table lists fewer than 350,000 clones, 90% of them singletons. The V call is TRBV5-1, the J call TRBJ2-5, with TRBD2 matching over 10 bases. Material: peripheral blood. This clonotype was sampled from a woman in her 30s with COVID-19, enrolled during active disease. The DNA for the CDR3 is TGCGCCAGCAGGCCCGGGTTAGCGGGAGGAGAGACCCAGTACTTC. This encodes CASRPGLAGGETQYF.